The sequence of this T cell receptor beta chain was determined in a study of beta chain features in type 1 diabetes. V lost 7 bases to trimming and J lost 8 bases; unmatched junction nucleotides: 9. CDR3 length equals 14 residues. Per the germline V gene, CDR1 is MNHEY and CDR2 is SMNVEV (reference sequence). Sorted CD4+ subsets: naive, central memory, regulatory, stem cell-like memory (CD45RO/CCR7/CD25/CD127/CD95/CD27 panel). This clone was counted between two and nine times. Its specificity is not known. Expressed TCRB transcripts got sequenced, as all isolated RNA was reverse transcribed. Clones were read by immunoSEQ multiplex PCR, and TCRdb kept only the in-frame ones, dropping some. There are fewer than 400,000 clones in the sample; around 7.6% occur only once, and less than 0.5% lies in the top ten. Study conclusions and caveats: Cells carrying high TCR expression could end up over-represented when cDNA is sequenced.

Sequencing was done on a sample of central memory CD4+ T cells from blood. The clonotype comes from a woman in her late teens or twenties in good health. This chain connects TRBV27 to TRBJ1-1; 11 bases match TRBD1. Here the CDR3 reads CASIAGQGAEEAFF. CDR3 in DNA: TGTGCCAGCATTGCCGGACAGGGGGCTGAAGAAGCTTTCTTT.